This T cell receptor beta chain was sequenced during a study of blood T cell repertoires in COVID-19. Study context: Samples came from the United States, Italy and Spain, spanning acute and convalescent COVID-19. T cells, B-cell-depleted T cells, or PBMCs supplied cDNA or gDNA.

Per the original methods: Estimates of nucleated cell counts were drawn from the amplification of reference gene primers. Profiled with immunoSEQ multiplex PCR; TCRdb holds only in-frame clones, not every one. The V and J calls and clone size come from that table; D and trimming were worked out from the DNA. This sample carries roughly 71,000 clones, 84% of them seen once, and the ten largest clones take 7.5% to 10%. Germline V CDR1 and CDR2: SGHNT, YYREEE (reference sequence). The CDR3 is 15 residues long. The V segment lost 4 bases and the J segment 4 bases; nucleotides outside the gene matches: 3.

The sample was peripheral blood. The origin of this receptor is a man between 50 and 59 years old with active COVID-19. The chain is built from TRBV5-4 and TRBJ2-3; 13 nucleotides align to TRBD2. The CDR3 is CASSKTSGGSDTQYF. CDR3 sequence (DNA): TGTGCCAGCAGCAAGACTAGCGGGGGGTCAGATACGCAGTATTTT.